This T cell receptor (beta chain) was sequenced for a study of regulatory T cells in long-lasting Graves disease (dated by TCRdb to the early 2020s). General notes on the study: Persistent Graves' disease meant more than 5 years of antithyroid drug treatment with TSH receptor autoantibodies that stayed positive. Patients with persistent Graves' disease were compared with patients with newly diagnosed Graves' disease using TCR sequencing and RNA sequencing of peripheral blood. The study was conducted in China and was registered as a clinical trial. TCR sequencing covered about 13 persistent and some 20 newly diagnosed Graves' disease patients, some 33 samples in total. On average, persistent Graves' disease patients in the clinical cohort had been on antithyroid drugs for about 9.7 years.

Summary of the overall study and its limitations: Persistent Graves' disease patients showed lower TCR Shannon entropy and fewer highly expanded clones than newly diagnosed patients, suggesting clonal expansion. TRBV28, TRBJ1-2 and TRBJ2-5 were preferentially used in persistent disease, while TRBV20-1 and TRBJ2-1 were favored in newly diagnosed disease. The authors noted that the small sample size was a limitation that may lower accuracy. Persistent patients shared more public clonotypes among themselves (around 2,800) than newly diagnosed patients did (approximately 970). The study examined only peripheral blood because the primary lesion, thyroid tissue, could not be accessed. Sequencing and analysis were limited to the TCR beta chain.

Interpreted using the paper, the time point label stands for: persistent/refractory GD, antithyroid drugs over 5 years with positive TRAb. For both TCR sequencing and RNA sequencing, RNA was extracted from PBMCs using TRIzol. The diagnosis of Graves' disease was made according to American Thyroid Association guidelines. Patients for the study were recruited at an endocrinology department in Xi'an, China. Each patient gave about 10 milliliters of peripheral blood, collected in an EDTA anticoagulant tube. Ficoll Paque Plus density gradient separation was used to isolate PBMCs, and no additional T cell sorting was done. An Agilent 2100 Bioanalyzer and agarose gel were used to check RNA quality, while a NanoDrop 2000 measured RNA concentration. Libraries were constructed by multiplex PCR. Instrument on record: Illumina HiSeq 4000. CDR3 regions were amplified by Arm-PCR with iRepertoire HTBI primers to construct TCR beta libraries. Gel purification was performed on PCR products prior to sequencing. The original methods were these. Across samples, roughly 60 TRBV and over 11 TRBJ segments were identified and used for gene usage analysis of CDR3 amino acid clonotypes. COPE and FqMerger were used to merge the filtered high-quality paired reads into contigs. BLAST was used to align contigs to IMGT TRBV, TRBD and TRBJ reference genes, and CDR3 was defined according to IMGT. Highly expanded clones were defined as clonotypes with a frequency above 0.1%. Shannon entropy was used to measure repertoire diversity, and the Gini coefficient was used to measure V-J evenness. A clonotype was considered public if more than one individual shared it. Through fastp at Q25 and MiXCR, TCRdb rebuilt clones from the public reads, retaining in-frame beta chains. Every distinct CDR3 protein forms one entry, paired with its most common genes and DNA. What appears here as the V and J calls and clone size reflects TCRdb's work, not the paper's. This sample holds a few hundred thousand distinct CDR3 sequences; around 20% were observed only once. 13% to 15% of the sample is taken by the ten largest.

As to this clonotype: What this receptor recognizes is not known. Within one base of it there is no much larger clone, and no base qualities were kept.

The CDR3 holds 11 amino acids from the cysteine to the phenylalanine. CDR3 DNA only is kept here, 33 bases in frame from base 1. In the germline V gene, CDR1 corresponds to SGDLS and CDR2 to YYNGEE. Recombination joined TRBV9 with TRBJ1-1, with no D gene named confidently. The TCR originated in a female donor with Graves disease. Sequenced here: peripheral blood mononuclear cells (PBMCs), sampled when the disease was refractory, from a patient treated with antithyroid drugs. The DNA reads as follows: TGTGCGGCGCAGGTAAACACTGAAGCTTTCTTT. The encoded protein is CAAQVNTEAFF.